The T cell receptor (beta chain) described here comes from a study of a mutant IDH1 vaccine in newly diagnosed glioma. At the level of the study: Either 4-6 weeks after radiotherapy alone or alongside temozolomide, vaccination was begun. Standard pretreatment was either radiotherapy, temozolomide, or, for most, radiochemotherapy with temozolomide. Study-wide points: Of all patients, about 93% showed vaccine-induced immune responses.

Assay used: immunoSEQ multiplex PCR; TCRdb lists only in-frame clones, some missing. The repertoire holds about 32,000 clones, with approximately 82% as singletons. This clone was observed a handful of times. Antigen unknown. Regarding time point: week 35, safety follow-up. The study gave 300 ug of mutant IDH1 20-mer peptide per vaccine dose, with topical imiquimod. Donors had new IDH1-mutant astrocytomas of WHO grade 3 or 4 (ATRX-lost). V dropped 2 bases and J dropped 4 bases, with 8 bases sitting between them. Germline CDR1 and CDR2: SNHLY and FYNNEI. The CDR3 consists of 13 residues. The sequence was collected from a woman younger than 30 with glioma. The sample in question was PBMCs, obtained from a glioma patient whose treatment included an IDH1 peptide vaccine. The chain carries TRBV2 and TRBJ1-1; no clear D gene. The CDR3 DNA sequence: TGTGCCAGCAGTGAACAAGGGCTCACTGAAGCTTTCTTT. Its protein product is CASSEQGLTEAFF. The variable domain in full, with the rest retrieved from reference TRBV2 and TRBJ1-1, is EPEVTQTPSHQVTQMGQEVILRCVPISNHLYFYWYRQILGQKVEFLVSFYNNEISEKSEIFDDQFSVERPDGSNFTLKIRSTKLEDSAMYFCASSEQGLTEAFFGQGTRLTVV.